The T cell receptor (beta chain) described here comes from a study of CD8 T cells in Susac syndrome. The RNA input was about 0.5 to 1 ug, and it was reverse transcribed with random hexamers. TCR beta CDR3 was amplified by immunoSEQ multiplex PCR. This amplification extended across 54 Vbeta and 13 Jbeta segments. TCRdb processed the immunoSEQ multiplex PCR reads anew with MiXCR; each CDR3 protein has one entry. The table includes approximately 180,000 distinct CDR3 sequences, around 94% detected once. Trimming removed 5 bases from V and 1 base from J, with 12 bases in between. The CDR3 extends over 14 amino acids. CDR1 is SGHDN, CDR2 FVKESK, per germline. CD8+ and CD4+ T cells from blood underwent TCR beta sequencing. FACS was used to enrich TEMRA cells, whereas the CD8+ and CD4+ T cells were obtained by negative isolation.

What was sequenced was CD4+ T cells from PBMCs. The receptor was isolated from a human donor with Susac syndrome. The rearrangement joins TRBV14 to TRBJ2-7, with D possibly being TRBD1 (6 bases). The CDR3 loop reads CASSVEQGSYEQYF. CDR3 bases: TGTGCCAGCAGCGTTGAACAGGGTTCCTACGAGCAGTACTTC.